What follows are 11 T cell receptor beta chains derived from one specimen sequenced in a study of T cell responses to AZD1222 COVID-19 vaccine. TCRdb keeps only in-frame clones here, not all; method: immunoSEQ multiplex PCR. The sample yields more than 250,000 clones, 90% to 95% seen once. This specimen was peripheral blood, taken on day 0 of AZD1222 vaccination. Source of these receptors: an adult in good health.

The J gene is TRBJ1-2, the V gene TRBV6-5, with a possible D match to TRBD1 (6 bases). The germline V gene has CDR1 MNHEY and CDR2 SVGAGI. Trimming cost V 2 bases and J 3 bases, with 13 bases left between them. The CDR3 covers 15 residues. CDR3 amino acids: CASSYNAGAYYGYTF. The CDR3 nucleotides are TGTGCCAGCAGTTACAACGCAGGGGCCTACTATGGCTACACCTTC.

J is TRBJ1-6 and V is TRBV28, with 12 bases lining up with TRBD1. Germline CDR1 and CDR2: MDHEN and SYDVKM. The J segment lost 10 bases and the V segment lost 6 bases, leaving 7 bases of the junction unmatched. The CDR3 is 15 residues long. The CDR3 here is CASREGDRGQSPLHF. The CDR3 DNA reads TGTGCCAGCAGGGAAGGGGACAGGGGGCAATCACCCCTCCACTTT.

The rearrangement links TRBV28 to TRBJ2-1; 7 nucleotides line up with TRBD2. In germline, CDR1 is MDHEN, CDR2 SYDVKM. The CDR3 consists of 14 residues. Unmatched junction bases numbered 14, after V lost 9 bases and J lost 9 bases. The CDR3 coding sequence is TGTGCCAGTGAACCGGGACTACCCGCCAGTGAGCAGTTCTTC. It yields the protein CASEPGLPASEQFF.

The chain is built from TRBV7-2 and TRBJ1-3, with D perhaps TRBD1 (5 bases). CDR3 length: 18 amino acids. V lost 6 bases, J lost 0 bases, and 21 bases lay in between. Germline V gives CDR1 SGHTA, CDR2 FQGNSA. CDR3 sequence (DNA): TGTGCCAGCAGAATAGTTGGGGGACTGAGGAGCTCTGGAAACACCATATATTTT. Residues: CASRIVGGLRSSGNTIYF. The full variable domain, with the rest looked up from reference TRBV7-2 and TRBJ1-3, is GAGVSQSPSNKVTEKGKDVELRCDPISGHTALYWYRQSLGQGLEFLIYFQGNSAPDKSGLPSDRFSAERTGGSVSTLTIQRTQQEDSAVYLCASRIVGGLRSSGNTIYFGEGSWLTVV.

The CDR3 loop is CASSPSGDTEAFF. In nucleotides, the CDR3 is TGTGCCAGCTCCCCCTCGGGGGACACTGAAGCTTTCTTT. The rearrangement uses TRBV18 and TRBJ1-1, with TRBD1 as a possible D gene (5 bases). Germline values: CDR1 KGHSH, CDR2 LQKENI. The CDR3 has 13 amino acids. V was shortened by 6 bases and J by 3 bases, with 11 bases between the two germline ends.

The chain carries TRBV5-1 and TRBJ2-7; the D is unclear. Deletions cut 4 bases from V and 4 bases from J, with 24 bases between. Germline V gives CDR1 SGHRS, CDR2 YFSETQ. This CDR3 contains 17 residues. DNA of the CDR3: TGCGCCAGCAGCCCCGGCCCAGGCGGAGCGTCTCCTTACGAGCAGTACTTC. Translation: CASSPGPGGASPYEQYF.

V gene TRBV28 combines with J gene TRBJ1-6; 10 nucleotides align to TRBD1. The CDR3 runs to 14 residues. The trim removed 5 bases at V and 10 bases at J, leaving 5 bases unmatched. Germline CDR1 MDHEN, CDR2 SYDVKM. CDR3 DNA: TGTGCCAGCAGTGGGACAGGGGCTGCGTCACCCCTCCACTTT. Translation gives CASSGTGAASPLHF.

The chain is built from TRBV6-1 and TRBJ2-6, with unresolved D. Looked up from germline, CDR1 is MNHNS and CDR2 is SASEGT. CDR3 size: 15 residues. Trimming removed 2 bases from V and 0 bases from J, with 5 bases in between. In nucleotides, the CDR3 is TGTGCCAGCAGTGAAATTGGCTCTGGGGCCAACGTCCTGACTTTC. As protein: CASSEIGSGANVLTF.

This chain connects TRBV13 to TRBJ2-3, with a possible D match to TRBD1 (5 bases). Germline lookup yields CDR1 PRHDT and CDR2 FYEKMQ (reference sequence). The germline V and J ends were trimmed by 3 bases and 2 bases, with 12 bases remaining between them. The CDR3 is made up of 15 amino acids. The CDR3 coding sequence is TGTGCCAGCAGCTTGGGGCCGTCCTACACAGATACGCAGTATTTT. Translating it yields CASSLGPSYTDTQYF.

This chain connects TRBV19 to TRBJ1-4; TRBD1 is a possible D gene (5 bases). Trimming removed 8 bases from V and 6 bases from J, with 22 bases in between. CDR1 is LNHDA and CDR2 is SQIVND in the germline V gene (reference sequence). This CDR3 spans 16 amino acids. In DNA form, the CDR3 reads TGTGCCAGTCAGGGACCGTCTCGTTGGCTGGATGAAAAACTGTTTTTT. This gives the protein CASQGPSRWLDEKLFF.

The CDR3 nucleotides are TGTGCCAGCAGCTTAGTGGGCGGCTACGAGCAGTACTTC. Translating it yields CASSLVGGYEQYF. This chain uses TRBV7-9 with TRBJ2-7; D uncertain. The CDR3 extends over 13 amino acids. Germline loops: CDR1 SEHNR, CDR2 FQNEAQ (reference sequence). V shed 1 base and J shed 3 bases, with 7 bases lying between them.